The T cell receptor beta chain described here comes from a study of T cell responses to AZD1222 COVID-19 vaccine (dated by TCRdb to the early 2020s). For context, the study as a whole: A total of 240 or so trial participants underwent TCR sequencing, of whom some 200 had received two doses of AZD1222 and 26 had received two doses of the MenACWY control vaccine. Enrollment into the trials was organized by age into subgroups of 18-55, 56-69 and 70-plus years, and those subgroups contained approximately 160, 26 and 62 TCR-sequenced participants, respectively.

The germline V gene gives CDR1 as SGHRS and CDR2 as YFSETQ. Inclusive of the bounding cysteine and phenylalanine, the CDR3 is 13 residues long. Only the CDR3 part of the read is kept: 39 bases, read in frame from the first base. V is pared back by 0 bases and J by 10 bases, with 8 bases lying between the germline termini. Turning to this clone: Its antigen remains undetermined. No clone much larger than this one lies a single base away; base qualities are absent.

The CDR3 regions of human TCRbeta chains were analyzed by immunosequencing. From the authors' description of their analysis: Repertoire TCRs were checked for matches against a reference library of SARS-CoV-2-specific TCRs that had been generated using the MIRA antigen-specificity platform. Breadth was defined as the fraction of unique TCRs that were SARS-CoV-2-associated. Depth was defined as the fraction of total T cells that were SARS-CoV-2-associated. Using the MIRA data, each spike-specific TCR was assigned both to the spike region to which the TCR was reactive and to a CD4 or CD8 class. Log10-transformed breadth and depth values were compared by one-way ANOVA with Sidak's multiple comparisons tests. Drawn from immuneACCESS, this table holds only the in-frame rearrangements with V and J called that TCRdb kept. Clones are partly lost; checked studies trace under half to an unresolved V gene and leave the rest unexplained. The D gene and trimming were derived from the DNA, and the V and J assignments and clone size from that table. The sample table contains 130,000 or so clones; only one count was recorded for around 87% of them. The ten largest clones capture less than 3.5% of the sample.

Overall study outcomes, separate from this receptor: After two AZD1222 doses, spike-specific TCR breadth and depth were significantly higher than at day 0 and than in MenACWY recipients. Because no samples from the day 14 peak response were available, repertoires could be characterized only after the peak T cell response. Vaccine-associated CD4 TCRs spanned the whole spike protein, with dominant responses in regions 160-218 and 743-854. Conclusions about previously exposed vaccinees were limited because only six AZD1222 recipients were SARS-CoV-2 seropositive at baseline. In the small 56-69-year group, the increase in depth fell short of significance, most likely because of low power. Most participants were white British and females outnumbered males, and the authors suggested that clonal diversity may have been underestimated. Reportedly, close to half of the unique spike-specific TCRs recognized epitopes lying outside the regions that are mutated in the B.1.351 and B.1.1.7 variants.

According to the study, the label for this sample's time point signals: about 28 days (+/-7) after the second vaccine dose. AZD1222 recipients given second doses at about 4 weeks or at about 12 weeks were pooled, since spike-specific TCR depth and breadth were not found to differ between the two schedules. The vaccinee samples were drawn from two UK trials, COV001 and COV002, one of which was a single-blind randomized controlled phase 2/3 trial testing AZD1222 (ChAdOx1 nCoV-19) in healthy adults. For TCRbeta chain sequencing, PBMC samples from trial participants were taken at day 0 and at day 28 after the second dose.

Sequencing was performed on peripheral blood, taken 28 days after the second AZD1222 dose. The sequence was obtained from an adult who received the AZD1222 COVID-19 vaccine. The rearranged segments are TRBV5-1 and TRBJ1-6, with the D gene call left open. The CDR3 reads CASSLADVSPLHF. The DNA is TGCGCCAGCAGCTTGGCCGACGTCTCACCCCTCCACTTT.